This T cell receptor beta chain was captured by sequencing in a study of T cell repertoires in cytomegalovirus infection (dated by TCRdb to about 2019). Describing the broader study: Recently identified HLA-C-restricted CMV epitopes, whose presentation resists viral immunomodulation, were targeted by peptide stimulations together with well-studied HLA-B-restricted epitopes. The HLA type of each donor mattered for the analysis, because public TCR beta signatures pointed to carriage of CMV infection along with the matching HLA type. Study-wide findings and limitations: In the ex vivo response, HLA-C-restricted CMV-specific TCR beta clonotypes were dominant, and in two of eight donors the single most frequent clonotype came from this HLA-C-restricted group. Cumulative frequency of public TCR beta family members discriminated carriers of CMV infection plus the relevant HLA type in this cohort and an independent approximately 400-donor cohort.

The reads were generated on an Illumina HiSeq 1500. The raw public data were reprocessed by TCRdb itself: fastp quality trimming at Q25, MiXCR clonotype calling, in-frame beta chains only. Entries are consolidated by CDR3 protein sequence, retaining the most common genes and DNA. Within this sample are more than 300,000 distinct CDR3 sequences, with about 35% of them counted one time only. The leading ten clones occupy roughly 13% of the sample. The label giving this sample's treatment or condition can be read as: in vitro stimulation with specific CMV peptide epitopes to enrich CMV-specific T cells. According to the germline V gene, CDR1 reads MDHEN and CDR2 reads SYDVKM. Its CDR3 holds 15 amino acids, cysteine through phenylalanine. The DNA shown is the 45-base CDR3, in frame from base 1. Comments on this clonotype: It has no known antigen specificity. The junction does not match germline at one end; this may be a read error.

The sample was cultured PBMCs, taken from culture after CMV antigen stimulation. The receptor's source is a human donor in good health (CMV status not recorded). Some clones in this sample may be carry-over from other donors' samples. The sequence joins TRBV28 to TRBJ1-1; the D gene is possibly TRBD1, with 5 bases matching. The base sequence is TGTGCCAGCAGTTACCCGGGACGGATGAAAACTGAAGCTTTCTTT. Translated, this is CASSYPGRMKTEAFF.